The 13 T cell receptor beta chains below all came from one sample that was sequenced in a study of Ad26.COV2.S vaccination and SARS-CoV-2 variants. The data were produced by immunoSEQ multiplex PCR, yet TCRdb's version contains in-frame clones alone and is incomplete. Of 300,000 to 400,000 clones in the sample, 75% to 90% are singletons; the top ten hold about 10%. Treatment meaning: 15 to 20 received Ad26.COV2.S at low or high dose, single or two shots; about 5 received placebo; per-sample allocation not given. Vaccine and placebo recipients were sampled on day 63 after the first injection. The source material was peripheral blood, sampled in a trial of Ad26.COV2.S vaccine versus placebo. These receptors were collected from a person between 18 and 59 years old who received the Ad26.COV2.S COVID-19 vaccine or a placebo.

The rearrangement uses TRBV5-4 and TRBJ2-7; the D is unclear. CDR1 and CDR2 (germline): SGHNT, YYREEE (reference sequence). Trimming removed 3 bases from V and 2 bases from J, with 9 bases in between. The CDR3 is 13 amino acids. The CDR3 nucleotides are TGTGCCAGCAGCTCGACAAACGCCTACGAGCAGTACTTC. Its protein product is CASSSTNAYEQYF.

The rearrangement uses TRBV10-3 and TRBJ2-2; D remains unclear. V was pared by 5 bases and J by 5 bases, with 12 bases between. The germline V gene has CDR1 ENHRY and CDR2 SYGVKD. This CDR3 comprises 14 residues. As DNA, the CDR3 is TGTGCCATCAGTACAGTGGGCCGGACCGGGGAGCTGTTTTTT. Protein: CAISTVGRTGELFF.

The chain couples TRBV18 to TRBJ2-4; D unresolved. The V end lost 3 bases, the J end lost 7 bases, and 13 bases lay between the germline ends. CDR3 length: 14 residues. CDR1 and CDR2 (germline): KGHSH, LQKENI. In nucleotides, the CDR3 is TGTGCCAGCTCACCGGTCGACGGTCGGAACATTCAGTACTTC. As protein: CASSPVDGRNIQYF.

The gene calls are TRBV3-1 (or the pseudogene TRBV3-2) and TRBJ2-7; D might be TRBD2 (5 bases). The CDR3 is 15 amino acids. CDR1 LGHDT and CDR2 YNNKEL come from the germline V gene (reference sequence). Trimming shortened V by 4 bases and J by 1 base, and 14 bases separated the two germline ends. CDR3 sequence: CASSPSRGTSYEQYF. Here the CDR3 DNA reads TGTGCCAGCAGCCCCTCCCGGGGAACTTCCTACGAGCAGTACTTC.

The chain couples TRBV30 to TRBJ2-7; TRBD2 matches at 10 bases. From germline, CDR1 is GTSNPN and CDR2 SVGIG (reference sequence). The CDR3 spans 14 residues. V lost 8 bases to trimming and J lost 7 bases; unmatched junction nucleotides: 14. Here the CDR3 reads CATDLAGASREQYF. The CDR3 DNA is TGTGCCACCGACCTAGCGGGAGCCTCTCGAGAGCAGTACTTC.

V and J are TRBV28 and TRBJ2-2; D gene unclear. There are 14 residues in the CDR3. Trimming took off 3 bases at V and 0 bases at J, with 5 bases between the two ends. Germline CDR1 reads MDHEN; CDR2 reads SYDVKM. CDR3 DNA: TGTGCCAGCAGTTTCGCGGCGAACACCGGGGAGCTGTTTTTT. Amino acid sequence: CASSFAANTGELFF.

The genes are TRBV6-5 and TRBJ1-2, with D unclear. The CDR3 covers 12 residues. Germline V gene sequence: CDR1 MNHEY, CDR2 SVGAGI. Between the trimmed V and J ends, which lost 7 bases and 8 bases, there was a span of 14 bases. CDR3 sequence reads: CASKIPSGGYTF. CDR3 coding DNA: TGTGCCAGCAAGATCCCCTCGGGAGGCTACACCTTC.

The V and J genes are TRBV6-5 and TRBJ2-5, with D maybe TRBD2 (5 bases). The CDR3 has 13 amino acids. From germline, CDR1 is MNHEY and CDR2 SVGAGI. Trimming cost V 7 bases and J 5 bases, with 14 bases left between them. The CDR3, as DNA: TGTGCCAGCACCCTAAATCGGAGGGAGACCCAGTACTTC. Residues: CASTLNRRETQYF.

CDR3 nucleotides: TGTGCCAGCAGCTCTGGGGGGGCCCAAGAGACCCAGTACTTC. Translation: CASSSGGAQETQYF. The V gene is TRBV28, the J gene TRBJ2-5, with TRBD2 as a possible D gene (7 bases). Germline CDR1 is MDHEN and CDR2 is SYDVKM. The CDR3 runs 14 residues. Trimming took off 6 bases at V and 1 base at J, with 12 bases between the two ends.

The V call is TRBV27, the J call TRBJ1-5; 8 nucleotides line up with TRBD1. V lost 4 bases, J lost 14 bases, and 10 bases stayed unmatched. The CDR3 has 13 amino acids. Germline CDR1 and CDR2: MNHEY and SMNVEV (reference sequence). The CDR3 loop reads CASSSDRGWVEHF. CDR3 coding DNA: TGTGCCAGCAGTTCCGACAGGGGATGGGTTGAGCATTTT.

This chain links TRBV3-1 (or the pseudogene TRBV3-2) with TRBJ2-3; 12 bases agree with TRBD2. Trimming at V came to 5 bases and at J to 5 bases, leaving 8 bases not matched to a gene. The CDR3 has 16 amino acids. Germline V gene data show CDR1 as LGHDT and CDR2 as YNNKEL (reference sequence). The CDR3 DNA sequence: TGTGCCAGCAGCTCGTTGACTAGCGGGGGAATAGATACGCAGTATTTT. It encodes CASSSLTSGGIDTQYF.

This clone was detected once. V gene TRBV9 combines with J gene TRBJ2-3; D ambiguous. From germline, CDR1 is SGDLS and CDR2 YYNGEE. V lost 0 bases to trimming and J lost 6 bases, with 11 bases between them. The CDR3 is made up of 14 amino acids. The chain's CDR3 is CASSVEKGFDTQYF. The CDR3 region has the DNA TGTGCCAGCAGCGTAGAGAAGGGATTCGATACGCAGTATTTT.

V usage is TRBV5-6 and J usage is TRBJ2-3; D is uncertain. Germline CDR1 is SGHDT and CDR2 is YYEEEE. The V end lost 4 bases, the J end lost 2 bases, and 17 bases lay between the germline ends. This CDR3 is 16 amino acids long. The CDR3 loop reads CASSVIRGYFTDTQYF. As DNA, the CDR3 is TGTGCCAGCAGCGTGATTCGCGGCTACTTCACAGATACGCAGTATTTT. Full variable domain (missing parts from reference TRBV5-6 and TRBJ2-3): DAGVTQSPTHLIKTRGQQVTLRCSPKSGHDTVSWYQQALGQGPQFIFQYYEEEERQRGNFPDRFSGHQFPNYSSELNVNALLLGDSALYLCASSVIRGYFTDTQYFGPGTRLTVL.